The next 2 T cell receptor beta chains were all read from a single sample in a study of T cell responses to AZD1222 COVID-19 vaccine. Only in-frame clones appear in the TCRdb table, and some are missing; sequencing was by immunoSEQ multiplex PCR. The profile shows around 140,000 clones, over 75% of them singletons. The specimen comprised peripheral blood, sampled on day 0 of AZD1222 vaccination. These receptors came from an adult in good health.

V usage is TRBV7-3 and J usage is TRBJ2-3; 7 bases line up with TRBD2. CDR1 SGHTA and CDR2 FQGTGA come from the germline V gene. This CDR3 is built from 15 residues. Trimming cost V 1 base and J 3 bases; bases outside gene matches: 4. In nucleotides, the CDR3 is TGTGCCAGCAGCTTAAGCCGGGAGGTGACAGATACGCAGTATTTT. This codes for CASSLSREVTDTQYF. Together with reference TRBV7-3 and TRBJ2-3, the CDR3 gives the full variable domain: GAGVSQTPSNKVTEKGKYVELRCDPISGHTALYWYRQSLGQGPEFLIYFQGTGAADDSGLPNDRFFAVRPEGSVSTLKIQRTERGDSAVYLCASSLSREVTDTQYFGPGTRLTVL.

V is TRBV3-1 (or the pseudogene TRBV3-2) and J is TRBJ1-2; D possibly corresponds to TRBD1 (5 bases). Trimming shortened V by 4 bases and J by 4 bases, and 13 bases separated the two germline ends. Germline CDR1 reads LGHDT; CDR2 reads YNNKEL (reference sequence). The CDR3 totals 14 residues. The CDR3 here is CASSPRVRVYGYTF. Written as DNA, the CDR3 is TGTGCCAGCAGCCCCCGGGTCAGGGTCTATGGCTACACCTTC.